These 2 T cell receptor beta chains came from one sample sequenced in a study of cytomegalovirus exposure and HLA in healthy donors. With 60 Vbeta and 13 Jbeta primers, the PCR was carried out. This table comes from immunoSEQ multiplex PCR, and its TCRdb copy is limited to in-frame clones, with some not included. The sample carries roughly 140,000 clones, 70% to 85% recorded once. The sample consisted of PBMCs. These receptors were taken from a woman aged 60-70 years in good health and CMV-seropositive.

The gene calls are TRBV5-1 and TRBJ2-5, with 12 bases matching TRBD2. The trim removed 0 bases at V and 4 bases at J, leaving 4 bases unmatched. The CDR3 totals 16 residues. Germline CDR1 reads SGHRS; CDR2 reads YFSETQ. In DNA, the CDR3 is TGCGCCAGCAGCTTGGTTGAGACTAGCGGGAGAGAGACCCAGTACTTC. As protein: CASSLVETSGRETQYF.

V is TRBV6-6 and J is TRBJ1-3, with D possibly matching TRBD1 (5 bases). The CDR3 has 15 residues. The germline V gene encodes CDR1 MNHNY and CDR2 SVGAGI (reference sequence). V lost 0 bases and J lost 3, with 9 bases in between. CDR3 residues: CASSYSPGNGNTIYF. The CDR3 nucleotides are TGTGCCAGCAGTTACTCCCCAGGGAATGGAAACACCATATATTTT.